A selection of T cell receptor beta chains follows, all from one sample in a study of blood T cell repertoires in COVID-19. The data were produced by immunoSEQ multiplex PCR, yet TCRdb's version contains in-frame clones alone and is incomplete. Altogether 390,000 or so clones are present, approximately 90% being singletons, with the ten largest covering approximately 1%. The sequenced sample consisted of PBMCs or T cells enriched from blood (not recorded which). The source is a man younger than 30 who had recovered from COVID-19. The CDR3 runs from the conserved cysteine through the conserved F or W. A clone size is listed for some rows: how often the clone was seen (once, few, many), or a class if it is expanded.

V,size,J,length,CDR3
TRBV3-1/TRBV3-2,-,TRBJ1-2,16,CASSPPGVSLYYGYTF
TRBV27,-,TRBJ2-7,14,CASSSDRGPYEQYF
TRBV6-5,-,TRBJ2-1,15,CASSLQGVLYNEQFF
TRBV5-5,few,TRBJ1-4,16,CASSLEHTSTNEKLFF
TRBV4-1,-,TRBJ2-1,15,CASSQTGGRSGEQFF
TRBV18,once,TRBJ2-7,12,CASSQGWYEQYF
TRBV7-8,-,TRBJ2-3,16,CASSLETILSEGTQYF
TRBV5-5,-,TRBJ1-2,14,CASSDAGGFYGYTF
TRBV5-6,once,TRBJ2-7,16,CASSLAGSGLSYEQYF
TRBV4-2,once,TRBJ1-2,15,CASSQDRAGSYGYTF
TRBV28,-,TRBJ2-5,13,CASRDSAHGTQYF
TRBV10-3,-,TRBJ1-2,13,CAISDLQGGGYTF
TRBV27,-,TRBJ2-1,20,CASSLVFSGLAGAGDNEQFF
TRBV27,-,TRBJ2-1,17,CASRRLQGTFPSGEQFF
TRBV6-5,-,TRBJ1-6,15,CASRPTGDPNSPLHF
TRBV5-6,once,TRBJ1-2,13,CASSLFQDYGYTF
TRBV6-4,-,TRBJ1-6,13,CASSDVENSPLHF